These 2 T cell receptor beta chains came from one sample sequenced in a study of memory B cells and T cells in multiple sclerosis (dated by TCRdb to the late 2010s). Antigen specificity for these receptors is unknown. Library generation was performed with the immunoSEQ multiplex PCR assay. The clones in this table, taken by TCRdb from immuneACCESS, are in-frame only. Not every clone is retained; where verified, under half of the shortfall comes from an unresolved V gene, and the cause of the rest is unknown. The sample table shows fewer than 40,000 clones, and roughly 88% are seen once. The top ten clonotypes cover roughly 3% of the sample. After CFSE-labeled PBMCs were cultured without any stimulus, the autoproliferating (CFSEdim) and non-proliferating (CFSEhi) T cell fractions were each sequenced on their own. In total, roughly 5x10^7 CFSE-labeled PBMCs were cultured without stimulus for 6 to 8 days, after which replicate wells were pooled.

The sequenced sample consisted of PBMCs from blood kept in culture. The receptors derive from a human donor with multiple sclerosis.

This chain connects TRBV6-1 to TRBJ2-7; 11 bases align to TRBD2. V was clipped by 5 bases and J by 2 bases; unmatched bases: 5. The germline V gene has CDR1 MNHNS and CDR2 SASEGT. CDR3 length: 15 amino acids. CDR3 DNA sequence: TGTGCCAGCAGTTCCCCTAGCGGGGGGCCCTACGAGCAGTACTTC. Residues: CASSSPSGGPYEQYF.

The chain employs TRBV6-5 and TRBJ2-3; the D gene is possibly TRBD2 (5 bases). V was cut by 2 bases and J by 0 bases, with 12 bases left in between. CDR3 length: 16 residues. Per the germline V gene, CDR1 is MNHEY and CDR2 is SVGAGI. CDR3 nucleotides: TGTGCCAGCAGTTACCGAGGAGGACCTAGCACAGATACGCAGTATTTT. Translated: CASSYRGGPSTDTQYF.